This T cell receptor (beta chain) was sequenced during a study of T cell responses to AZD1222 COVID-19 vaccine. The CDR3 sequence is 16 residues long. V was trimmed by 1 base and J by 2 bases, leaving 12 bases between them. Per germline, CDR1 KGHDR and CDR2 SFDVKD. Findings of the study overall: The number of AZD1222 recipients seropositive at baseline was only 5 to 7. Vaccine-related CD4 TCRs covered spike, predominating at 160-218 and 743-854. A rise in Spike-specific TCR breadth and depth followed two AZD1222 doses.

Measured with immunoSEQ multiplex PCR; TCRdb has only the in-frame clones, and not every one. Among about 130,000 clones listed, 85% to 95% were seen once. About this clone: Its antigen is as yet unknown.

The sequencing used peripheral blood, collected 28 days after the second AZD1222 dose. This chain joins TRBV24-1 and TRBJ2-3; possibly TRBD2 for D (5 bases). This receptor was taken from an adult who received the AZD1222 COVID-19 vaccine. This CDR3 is CATSDFSVAHTDTQYF. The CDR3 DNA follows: TGTGCCACCAGTGATTTTAGCGTGGCGCACACAGATACGCAGTATTTT.